The 28 T cell receptor beta chains given below trace back to one sample, sequenced in a study of tumor and adjacent non-tumor tissue in lung cancer. The template was RNA from unsorted bulk tissue. The library came from three nested PCR rounds adapted from ARM-PCR protocols. TCRdb analysed the multiplex PCR reads with MiXCR anew, one entry per CDR3 protein. The table has about 110,000 distinct CDR3 sequences, more than 70% seen once. The material sequenced was lung tumor tissue. The source is a woman aged 55 to 70 with non-small cell lung cancer.

As concerns this clonotype: A read error may be the cause here, since a much bigger clone is one base away. This chain links TRBV20-1 with TRBJ2-5; 7 positions match TRBD2. Per germline, CDR1 DFQATT and CDR2 SNEGSKA (reference sequence). The CDR3 totals 16 residues. DNA of the CDR3: TGCAGTGTTAGATTCTGGGAGCGGGGCTACGGAGAGACCCAGTACTTC. Its protein product is CSVRFWERGYGETQYF.

Remarks on this clonotype: An end of the junction does not agree with germline; a read error may underlie this. The V gene is TRBV4-3, the J gene TRBJ2-3; possibly TRBD1 or TRBD2 for D (6 bases each). This CDR3 is built from 16 residues. Looked up from germline, CDR1 is LGHNA and CDR2 is YSLEER. In DNA form, the CDR3 reads TGCGCCTGCAGCCAAGCCAGCAGGAGGGGGGTAGATACGCAGTATTTT. Translating gives CACSQASRRGVDTQYF.

The chain is built from TRBV5-6 and TRBJ1-5, with D unresolved. The CDR3 length is 15 residues. Trimming took off 4 bases at V and 0 bases at J, with 11 bases between the two ends. Germline V CDR1 and CDR2: SGHDT, YYEEEE. The CDR3 reads CASSRAAYSNQPQHF. CDR3 DNA: TGTGCCAGCAGCCGTGCGGCCTATAGCAATCAGCCCCAGCATTTT.

There are many counts of this clonotype. V usage is TRBV12-3 or TRBV12-4 and J usage is TRBJ2-7, with TRBD2 matching over 9 bases. The CDR3 is 14 residues long. The J segment lost 2 bases and the V segment lost 5 bases, leaving 4 bases of the junction unmatched. In DNA, the CDR3 is TGTGCCAGCAGTCTCGGACTAGCGACCTACGAGCAGTACTTC. This codes for CASSLGLATYEQYF.

This clonotype appeared a single time. The rearrangement links TRBV11-2 to TRBJ1-1; D unresolved. The CDR3 length is 14 residues. The V and J ends lost 5 bases and 11 bases respectively, with 21 bases between them. Germline assignment: CDR1 SGHAT and CDR2 FQNNGV. CDR3 region: CASSPNTETMGAFF. As DNA, the CDR3 is TGTGCCAGCAGCCCCAACACCGAAACGATGGGGGCTTTCTTT.

Turning to this clonotype: A much larger clone sits a single nucleotide away, making a read error possible. The CDR3 loop is CSARHGGVPQGAQYF. For the CDR3, the DNA is TGCAGTGCTAGACATGGAGGGGTTCCCCAAGGGGCCCAGTACTTC. The gene calls are TRBV20-1 and TRBJ2-5; tentative D call: TRBD2 (6 bases). The CDR3 consists of 15 residues. The V gene lost 2 bases and the J gene lost 9 bases, with 22 bases spanning the gap. CDR1 is DFQATT, CDR2 SNEGSKA, per germline (reference sequence).

As regards this clonotype: A much larger clone sits a single nucleotide away, making a read error possible. This chain links TRBV20-1 with TRBJ1-5; 7 bases map to TRBD2. The DNA end is a closer match to TRBJ2-3, so the J assignment may be wrong. In germline, CDR1 is DFQATT, CDR2 SNEGSKA (reference sequence). The length of the CDR3 is 15 residues. CDR3 sequence (DNA): TGCAGTGCTAGAGATCCGGGAGGTAGGGAACAGCCCCAGTATTTT. Translation: CSARDPGGREQPQYF.

Concerning this clonotype itself: A much larger clone lies a single base off, so this may be a read error. The V gene is TRBV12-3 or TRBV12-4, the J gene TRBJ2-3, with D perhaps TRBD1 (5 bases). The CDR3 spans 16 residues. V was trimmed by 7 bases and J by 3 bases, leaving 20 bases between them. The CDR3 nucleotides are TGTGCCAGCACTCAGCAACCAAGCAGGGCTACAGATACGCAGTATTTT. It encodes CASTQQPSRATDTQYF.

The chain carries TRBV12-3 or TRBV12-4 and TRBJ2-7; 7 bases match TRBD2. V lost 8 bases to trimming and J lost 11 bases; unmatched junction nucleotides: 15. This CDR3 is 13 amino acids long. The CDR3 spells CASLGGGYYEKYF. The CDR3 coding sequence is TGTGCCAGCCTTGGGGGGGGATACTATGAGAAGTACTTC.

CDR3 residues: CASSYPRTPGRYEQYF. In DNA, the CDR3 is TGTGCCAGCAGTTATCCCAGGACACCGGGGCGGTACGAGCAGTACTTC. The J gene is TRBJ2-7, the V gene TRBV6-2 or TRBV6-3, with D perhaps given as TRBD1 or TRBD2 (5 bases each). Trimming shortened V by 3 bases and J by 4 bases, and 19 bases separated the two germline ends. Germline loops: CDR1 MNHEY, CDR2 SVGEGT. The CDR3 contains 16 residues.

The chain joins TRBV28 to TRBJ2-5, with 11 bases matching TRBD1. CDR3 length: 15 residues. The germline CDR1 and CDR2 sequences are MDHEN and SYDVKM. The V segment lost 10 bases and the J segment 5 bases; nucleotides outside the gene matches: 12. CDR3 coding DNA: TGTGCCATCCATAACGGACAGGGGGCTTATGAGACCCAGTACTTC. It codes for CAIHNGQGAYETQYF.

This clonotype has a count of ten or more. V gene TRBV11-2 combines with J gene TRBJ2-1; D might be TRBD1 or TRBD2, each matching 5 bases. Trimming removed 2 bases from V and 0 bases from J, with 17 bases in between. This CDR3 region has 18 residues. Germline CDR1 reads SGHAT; CDR2 reads FQNNGV. In DNA, the CDR3 is TGTGCCAGCAGCTTAATGGACGGGGACGTGCCCTCCTACAATGAGCAGTTCTTC. Its translation: CASSLMDGDVPSYNEQFF.

Note on this clonotype: This sequence may be a read error, since a much larger clone differs from it by one base. As the CDR3 is not closed by the conserved phenylalanine or tryptophan, this likely results from a read error. The CDR3 DNA is TGCAGTGCTAGAACAGGGGGATGGCAAGAGACCCAGTACTCC. As protein: CSARTGGWQETQYS. V is TRBV20-1 and J is TRBJ2-5; TRBD1 matches at 8 bases. J lost 2 bases, V lost 2 bases, and 4 bases had no gene match. Germline assignment: CDR1 DFQATT and CDR2 SNEGSKA (reference sequence). The CDR3 runs 14 residues.

Notes on this clonotype: The junction and the germline gene differ at one end; a read error may be behind it. The V gene is TRBV4-3, the J gene TRBJ1-4; D ambiguous. The V gene's germline CDR1 is LGHNA and CDR2 YSLEER. The CDR3 is 15 amino acids. The CDR3 here is CASSQDEDGRRELFF. In DNA form, the CDR3 reads TGCGCCAGTAGCCAAGATGAGGACGGGCGGAGAGAACTGTTTTTT.

As regards this clonotype: This CDR3 fails to terminate in the conserved phenylalanine or tryptophan, so it likely reflects a read error. This chain joins TRBV4-1 and TRBJ2-2; D not certain. Germline loops: CDR1 MGHRA, CDR2 YSYEKL. V was cut by 4 bases and J by 5 bases, with 20 bases left in between. The CDR3 consists of 17 residues. The CDR3: CASSPRWSGASTGELFS. The CDR3 DNA is TGCGCCAGCAGCCCAAGATGGTCGGGCGCTTCTACCGGGGAGCTGTTTTCT.

This clonotype was seen a few times. A read error may explain this, as a much larger clone is one base away. The chain combines TRBV20-1 with TRBJ2-3, with 8 bases aligning to TRBD2. This CDR3 comprises 15 residues. CDR1 and CDR2 (germline): DFQATT, SNEGSKA (reference sequence). The V gene end was trimmed by 3 bases and the J gene end by 4 bases; junction bases not matched to a gene: 9. CDR3 region: CSARMISGIADTQYF. The CDR3 DNA sequence: TGCAGTGCTAGGATGATTAGCGGGATCGCAGATACGCAGTATTTT.

Concerning this clonotype itself: At one of its ends the junction is not consistent with the germline gene, which may arise from a read error. This chain joins TRBV6-6 and TRBJ2-7, with a tentative D call TRBD1 (5 bases). CDR3 size: 13 residues. Germline lookup yields CDR1 MNHNY and CDR2 SVGAGI (reference sequence). The CDR3 loop reads CASSTQQVYDQYF. CDR3 coding DNA: TGTGCCAGCAGTACGCAACAGGTCTACGATCAGTACTTC.

As to this clonotype: One end of the junction does not line up with germline, which may come from a read error. V gene TRBV11-2 combines with J gene TRBJ1-6; unclear D gene. There are 14 residues in the CDR3. Germline V CDR1 and CDR2: SGHAT, FQNNGV. CDR3: CASSLEGSNSPLHF. CDR3 in DNA: TGTGCCAGTAGCTTAGAAGGAAGTAATTCGCCCCTCCACTTT.

There are a few counts of this clonotype. This chain uses TRBV24-1 with TRBJ1-2; D ambiguous. Trimming left V 2 bases short and J 7 bases short, with 7 bases between. The germline CDR1 and CDR2 sequences are KGHDR and SFDVKD. The CDR3 totals 12 residues. The CDR3 region is CATSDSIGGYTF. The CDR3 DNA sequence: TGTGCCACCAGTGATTCTATCGGTGGCTACACCTTC.

By proportion, this clonotype is medium-sized (0.01 to 0.1%). The rearrangement links TRBV29-1 to TRBJ1-1; a possible D gene is TRBD1 (5 bases). The V end lost 1 base, the J end lost 1 base, and 10 bases lay between the germline ends. There are 14 residues in the CDR3. Germline loops: CDR1 SQVTM, CDR2 ANQGSEA. In DNA form, the CDR3 reads TGCAGCGTTGAAGGCAGGGCAGGGAACACTGAAGCTTTCTTT. Protein: CSVEGRAGNTEAFF.

The chain has TRBV29-1 and TRBJ1-1; D perhaps matches TRBD1 (5 bases). The CDR3 covers 11 residues. The germline gives CDR1 SQVTM, CDR2 ANQGSEA. DNA of the CDR3: TGCGGGGGTCGGGAGGAAACTGAAGCTTTCTTT. It encodes CGGREETEAFF.

The V and J genes are TRBV20-1 and TRBJ2-1; 9 bases fit TRBD2. Germline V CDR1 and CDR2: DFQATT, SNEGSKA (reference sequence). J gave up 7 bases and V 6 bases, and 10 bases lay outside the gene matches. The CDR3 length is 14 residues. Written as DNA, the CDR3 is TGCAGTGCCTCAGCGGGAGGTGCGCTGAATGAGCAGTTCTTC. Its translation: CSASAGGALNEQFF.

The chain is built from TRBV7-2 and TRBJ2-1, with TRBD2 matching over 10 bases. This CDR3 comprises 16 residues. Germline V CDR1 and CDR2: SGHTA, FQGNSA. Trimming at V came to 5 bases and at J to 4 bases, leaving 8 bases not matched to a gene. DNA of the CDR3: TGTGCCAGCAGCCAAGAGCGGGAGGGCCTTTACAATGAGCAGTTCTTC. This translates into CASSQEREGLYNEQFF.

V and J are TRBV28 and TRBJ2-3; D not certain. This CDR3 has 14 amino acids. The V gene lost 10 bases and the J gene lost 6 bases, with 20 bases spanning the gap. Germline V lookup: CDR1 MDHEN, CDR2 SYDVKM. The CDR3 DNA is TGTGCCAACACCCCCGAGATCATGGTGGATACGCAGTATTTT. The encoded protein is CANTPEIMVDTQYF.

Comments on this clonotype: It may be a read error: a sequence one base away is much more abundant. V usage is TRBV4-1 and J usage is TRBJ2-1, with D uncertain. CDR3 size: 15 residues. In germline, CDR1 is MGHRA, CDR2 YSYEKL. V was trimmed by 0 bases and J by 10 bases, leaving 16 bases between them. In DNA, the CDR3 is TGCGCCAGCAGCCAAGATCTGAGCCCCATGGGGGAGCAGTTCTTC. This encodes CASSQDLSPMGEQFF.

On this clonotype: A read error may account for a junction end that differs from germline. V and J are TRBV12-3 or TRBV12-4 and TRBJ2-1; 9 nucleotides line up with TRBD2. The CDR3 extends over 14 amino acids. CDR3 DNA sequence: TGTGCCAGCAGGAATAGCGGGGGATACAATAAGCAATTCTTC. It yields the protein CASRNSGGYNKQFF.

This clonotype was detected once. One end of the junction varies from germline; a read error may be responsible. The V call is TRBV28, the J call TRBJ1-5; D is uncertain. CDR1 is MDHEN and CDR2 is SYDVKM in the germline V gene. The CDR3 extends over 16 amino acids. In DNA form, the CDR3 reads TGTGCCAGCACCAGGCACGGCACACTTAGCAATCAGCCCCTGCATTTT. It translates to CASTRHGTLSNQPLHF. The full variable domain, in which reference TRBV28 and TRBJ1-5 provide the parts outside the CDR3, is DVKVTQSSRYLVKRTGEKVFLECVQDMDHENMFWYRQDPGLGLRLIYFSYDVKMKEKGDIPEGYSVSREKKERFSLILESASTNQTSMYLCASTRHGTLSNQPLHFGDGTRLSIL.

Notes on this clonotype: At one end the junction does not follow the germline gene, possibly because of a read error. The gene calls are TRBV7-2 and TRBJ1-2, with D possibly matching TRBD1 (5 bases). Germline V gene sequence: CDR1 SGHTA, CDR2 FQGNSA. The CDR3 contains 14 residues. Written as DNA, the CDR3 is TGTGCCGGCAGCTTAGGGACGTCGGGGAGCGGCTACACCTTC. As protein: CAGSLGTSGSGYTF. Full variable domain (remainder filled in from reference TRBV7-2 and TRBJ1-2): GAGVSQSPSNKVTEKGKDVELRCDPISGHTALYWYRQSLGQGLEFLIYFQGNSAPDKSGLPSDRFSAERTGGSVSTLTIQRTQQEDSAVYLCAGSLGTSGSGYTFGSGTRLTVV.